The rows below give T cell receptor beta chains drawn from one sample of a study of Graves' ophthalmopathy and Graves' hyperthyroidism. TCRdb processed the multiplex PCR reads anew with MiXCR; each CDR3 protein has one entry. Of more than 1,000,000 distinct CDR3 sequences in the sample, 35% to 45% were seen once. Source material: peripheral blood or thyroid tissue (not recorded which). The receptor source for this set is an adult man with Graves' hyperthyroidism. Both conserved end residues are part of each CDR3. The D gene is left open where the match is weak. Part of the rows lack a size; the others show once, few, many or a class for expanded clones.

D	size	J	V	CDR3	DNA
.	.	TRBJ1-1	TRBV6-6	CASSYFGGSREAFF	TGTGCCAGCAGTTACTTTGGGGGTTCCAGGGAAGCTTTCTTT
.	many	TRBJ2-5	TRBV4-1	CASSPGATQYF	TGCGCCAGCAGCCCTGGGGCTACCCAGTACTTC
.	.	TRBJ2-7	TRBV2	CAIRSGLPHEQYF	TGTGCCATCCGTTCGGGGCTCCCCCACGAGCAGTACTTC
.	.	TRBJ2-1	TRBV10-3	CTISESGGGYNEQFF	TGTACCATCAGTGAGTCAGGCGGCGGTTACAATGAGCAGTTCTTC
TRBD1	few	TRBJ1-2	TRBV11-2	CASSLDRTGGGYTF	TGTGCCAGCAGCTTAGATCGGACAGGGGGAGGCTACACCTTC
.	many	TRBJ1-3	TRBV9	CASSTQGLGNTIYF	TGTGCCAGCAGCACACAGGGACTTGGAAACACCATATATTTT
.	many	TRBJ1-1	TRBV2	CATAGGWRTEAFF	TGTGCCACCGCGGGCGGGTGGCGCACTGAAGCTTTCTTT
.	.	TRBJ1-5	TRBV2	CASTSGRGREHF	TGTGCCAGCACTTCGGGACGGGGCCGCGAGCATTTT
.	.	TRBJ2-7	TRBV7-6	CAIGQNSLDGELYF	TGTGCCATAGGACAGAATTCCCTCGACGGGGAGCTGTACTTC
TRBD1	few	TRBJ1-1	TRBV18	CASSPLTGENTEAFF	TGTGCCAGCTCACCACTGACAGGGGAGAACACTGAAGCTTTCTTT
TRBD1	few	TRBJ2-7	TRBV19	CASSQGRDRGYEQYF	TGTGCCAGTAGCCAAGGTCGGGACAGGGGCTACGAGCAGTACTTC
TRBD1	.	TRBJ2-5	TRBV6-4	CAGGDRGETQYF	TGTGCCGGCGGGGACAGGGGAGAGACCCAGTACTTC
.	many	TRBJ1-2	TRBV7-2	CASSLDRGTNYGYTF	TGCGCCAGCAGCTTGGATCGGGGGACAAACTATGGCTACACCTTC
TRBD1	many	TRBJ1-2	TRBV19	CASITGTGGYGYTF	TGTGCCAGTATAACCGGGACAGGAGGTTATGGCTACACCTTC
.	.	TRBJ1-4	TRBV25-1	CASSLTAPSPGLFF	TGTGCCAGCAGTTTAACAGCGCCCTCGCCGGGGCTGTTTTTT
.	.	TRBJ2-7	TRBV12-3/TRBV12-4	CASSWDLGTYEQYF	TGTGCCAGCAGTTGGGACCTCGGGACCTACGAGCAGTACTTC
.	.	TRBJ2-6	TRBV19	CASSILGANVLTF	TGTGCCAGTAGTATTTTGGGGGCCAACGTCCTGACTTTC
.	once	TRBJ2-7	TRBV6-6	CASSGRTTRPIEQYF	TGTGCCAGCAGTGGGAGGACTACTCGTCCGATTGAGCAGTACTTC
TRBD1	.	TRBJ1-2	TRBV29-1	CSLAPGQGSRYTF	TGCAGCTTGGCACCGGGACAGGGGTCTCGCTACACCTTC
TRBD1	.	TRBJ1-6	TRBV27	CASSLSPGTGNSPLHF	TGTGCCAGCAGTCTAAGTCCGGGGACAGGGAATTCACCCCTCCACTTT
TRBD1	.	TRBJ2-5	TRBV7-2	CASSSPTGETQYF	TGTGCCAGCAGCTCCCCGACAGGGGAGACCCAGTACTTC
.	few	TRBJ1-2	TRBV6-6	CASGPPVFGVTYGYTF	TGTGCCAGCGGACCCCCGGTTTTCGGAGTCACCTATGGCTACACCTTC
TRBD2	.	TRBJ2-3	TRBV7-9	CASSSPTSGRGTDTQYF	TGTGCCAGCAGCTCGCCGACTAGCGGGAGGGGTACAGATACGCAGTATTTT